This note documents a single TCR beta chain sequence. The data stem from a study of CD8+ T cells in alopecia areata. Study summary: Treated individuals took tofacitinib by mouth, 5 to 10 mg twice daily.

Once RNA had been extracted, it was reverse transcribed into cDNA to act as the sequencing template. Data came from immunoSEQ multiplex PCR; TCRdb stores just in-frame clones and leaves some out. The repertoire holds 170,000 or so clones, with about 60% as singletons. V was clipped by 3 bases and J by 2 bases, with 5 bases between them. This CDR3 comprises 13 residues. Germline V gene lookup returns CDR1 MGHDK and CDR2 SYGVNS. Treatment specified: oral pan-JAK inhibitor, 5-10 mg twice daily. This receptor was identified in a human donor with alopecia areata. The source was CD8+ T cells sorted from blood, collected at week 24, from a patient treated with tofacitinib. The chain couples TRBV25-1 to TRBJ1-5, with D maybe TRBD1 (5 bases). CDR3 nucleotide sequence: TGTGCCAGCAGTGAGGGGGGCAATCAGCCCCAGCATTTT. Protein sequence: CASSEGGNQPQHF.